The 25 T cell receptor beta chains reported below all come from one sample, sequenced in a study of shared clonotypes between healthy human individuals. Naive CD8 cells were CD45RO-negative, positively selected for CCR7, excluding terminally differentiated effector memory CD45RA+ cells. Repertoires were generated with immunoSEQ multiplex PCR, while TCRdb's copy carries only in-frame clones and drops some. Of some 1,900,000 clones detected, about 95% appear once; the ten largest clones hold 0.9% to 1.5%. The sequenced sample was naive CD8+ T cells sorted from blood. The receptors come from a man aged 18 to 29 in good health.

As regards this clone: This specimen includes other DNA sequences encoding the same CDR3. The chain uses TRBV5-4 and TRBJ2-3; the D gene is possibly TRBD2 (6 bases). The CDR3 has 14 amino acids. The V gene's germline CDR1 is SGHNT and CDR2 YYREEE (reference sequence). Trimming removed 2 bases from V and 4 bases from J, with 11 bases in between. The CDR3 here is CASSFSGGADTQYF. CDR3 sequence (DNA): TGTGCCAGCAGCTTTTCCGGGGGAGCAGATACGCAGTATTTT.

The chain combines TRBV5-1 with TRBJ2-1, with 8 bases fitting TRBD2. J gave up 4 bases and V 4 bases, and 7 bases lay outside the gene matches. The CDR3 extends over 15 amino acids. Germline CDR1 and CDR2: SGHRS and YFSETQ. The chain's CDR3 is CASSPASGRYNEQFF. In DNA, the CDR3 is TGCGCCAGCAGCCCCGCCAGCGGGAGATACAATGAGCAGTTCTTC.

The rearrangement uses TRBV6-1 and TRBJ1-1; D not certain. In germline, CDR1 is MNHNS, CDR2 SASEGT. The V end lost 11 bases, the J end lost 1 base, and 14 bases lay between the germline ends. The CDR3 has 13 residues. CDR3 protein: CAVSPGGNTEAFF. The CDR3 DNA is TGTGCCGTTAGCCCAGGTGGGAACACTGAAGCTTTCTTT.

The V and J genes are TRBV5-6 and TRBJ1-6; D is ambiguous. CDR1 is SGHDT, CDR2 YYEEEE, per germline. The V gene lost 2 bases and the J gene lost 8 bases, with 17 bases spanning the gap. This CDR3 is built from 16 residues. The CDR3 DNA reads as TGTGCCAGCAGCTTTGGGGTTGGGTCTTGGGATTCACCCCTCCACTTT. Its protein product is CASSFGVGSWDSPLHF.

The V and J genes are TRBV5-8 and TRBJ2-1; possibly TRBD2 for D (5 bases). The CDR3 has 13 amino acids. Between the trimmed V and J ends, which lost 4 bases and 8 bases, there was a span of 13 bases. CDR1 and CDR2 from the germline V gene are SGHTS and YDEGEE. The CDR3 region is CASSTRLSDEQFF. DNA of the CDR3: TGTGCCAGCAGCACGCGACTATCCGATGAGCAGTTCTTC.

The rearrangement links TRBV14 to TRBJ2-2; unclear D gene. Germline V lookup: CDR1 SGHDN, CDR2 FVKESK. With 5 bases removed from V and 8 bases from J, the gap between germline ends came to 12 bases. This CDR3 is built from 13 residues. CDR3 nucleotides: TGTGCCAGCAGCGTTCTTAACGGAGGGGAGCTGTTTTTT. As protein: CASSVLNGGELFF.

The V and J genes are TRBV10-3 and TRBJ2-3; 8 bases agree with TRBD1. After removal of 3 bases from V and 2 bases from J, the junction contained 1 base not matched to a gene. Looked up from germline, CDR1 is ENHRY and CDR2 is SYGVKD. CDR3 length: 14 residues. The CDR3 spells CAISDRGPTDTQYF. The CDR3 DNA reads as TGTGCCATCAGTGACAGGGGGCCCACAGATACGCAGTATTTT.

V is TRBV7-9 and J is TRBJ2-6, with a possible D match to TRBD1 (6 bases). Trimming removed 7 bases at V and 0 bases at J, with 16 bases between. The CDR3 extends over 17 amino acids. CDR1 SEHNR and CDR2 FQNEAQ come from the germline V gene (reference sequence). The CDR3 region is CASTPTGPGSGANVLTF. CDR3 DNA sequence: TGTGCCAGCACCCCCACAGGGCCCGGCTCTGGGGCCAACGTCCTGACTTTC.

CDR3 loop: CASSGRTSGSYEQYF. CDR3 nucleotides: TGCGCCAGCAGTGGTAGGACTAGCGGGTCCTACGAGCAGTACTTC. The J gene is TRBJ2-7, the V gene TRBV10-2, with 11 bases matching TRBD2. This CDR3 is 15 amino acids long. Germline loops: CDR1 WSHSY, CDR2 SAAADI. The V segment lost 4 bases and the J segment 1 base; nucleotides outside the gene matches: 3.

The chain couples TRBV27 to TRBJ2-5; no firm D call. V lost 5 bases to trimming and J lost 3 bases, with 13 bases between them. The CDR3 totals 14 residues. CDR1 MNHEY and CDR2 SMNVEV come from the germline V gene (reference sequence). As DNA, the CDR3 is TGTGCCAGCAGTACCCCAGCTAACAAAGAGACCCAGTACTTC. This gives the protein CASSTPANKETQYF.

The CDR3 DNA follows: TGTGCCAGCATCTGGTCGAGGGAAGCTTTCTTT. Translation gives CASIWSREAFF. J is TRBJ1-1 and V is TRBV6-6; D uncertain. The CDR3 is 11 amino acids. Trimming cost V 7 bases and J 8 bases, with 11 bases left between them. Germline-derived CDR1 and CDR2 are MNHNY and SVGAGI (reference sequence).

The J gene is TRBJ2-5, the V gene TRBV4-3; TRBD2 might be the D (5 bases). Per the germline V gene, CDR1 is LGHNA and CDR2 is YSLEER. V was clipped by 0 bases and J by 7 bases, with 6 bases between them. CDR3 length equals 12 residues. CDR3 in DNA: TGCGCCAGCAGCCAAGACGGAGGGACCCAGTACTTC. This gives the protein CASSQDGGTQYF.

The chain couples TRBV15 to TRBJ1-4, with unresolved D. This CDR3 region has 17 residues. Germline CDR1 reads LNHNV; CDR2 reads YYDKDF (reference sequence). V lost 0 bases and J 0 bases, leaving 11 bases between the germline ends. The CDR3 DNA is TGTGCCACCAGCAGAGAGTTAGTACAAACAACTAATGAAAAACTGTTTTTT. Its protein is CATSRELVQTTNEKLFF.

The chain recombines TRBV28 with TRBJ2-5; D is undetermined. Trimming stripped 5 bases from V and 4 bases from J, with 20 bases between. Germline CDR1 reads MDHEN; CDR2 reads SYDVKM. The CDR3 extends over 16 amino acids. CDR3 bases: TGTGCCAGCAGTACTTATAAGGAGATAGTAGGAGAGACCCAGTACTTC. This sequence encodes CASSTYKEIVGETQYF.

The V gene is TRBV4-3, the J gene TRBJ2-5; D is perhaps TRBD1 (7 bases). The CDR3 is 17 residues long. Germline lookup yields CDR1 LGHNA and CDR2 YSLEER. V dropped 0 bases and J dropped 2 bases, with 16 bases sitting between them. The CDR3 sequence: CASSQDYDRAGQETQYF. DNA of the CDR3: TGCGCCAGCAGCCAAGACTATGACAGGGCGGGGCAAGAGACCCAGTACTTC.

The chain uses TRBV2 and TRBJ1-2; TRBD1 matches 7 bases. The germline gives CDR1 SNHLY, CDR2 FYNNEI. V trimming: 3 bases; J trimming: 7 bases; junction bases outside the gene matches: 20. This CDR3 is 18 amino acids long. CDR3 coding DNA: TGTGCCAGCAGTGAGAGACAGACCAGATACGACAGGGTGGGTGGCTACACCTTC. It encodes CASSERQTRYDRVGGYTF.

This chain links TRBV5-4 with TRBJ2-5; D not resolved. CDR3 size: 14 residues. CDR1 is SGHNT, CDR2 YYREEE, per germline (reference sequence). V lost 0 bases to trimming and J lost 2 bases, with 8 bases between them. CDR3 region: CASSLDVMQETQYF. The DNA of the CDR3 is TGTGCCAGCAGCTTGGACGTCATGCAAGAGACCCAGTACTTC.

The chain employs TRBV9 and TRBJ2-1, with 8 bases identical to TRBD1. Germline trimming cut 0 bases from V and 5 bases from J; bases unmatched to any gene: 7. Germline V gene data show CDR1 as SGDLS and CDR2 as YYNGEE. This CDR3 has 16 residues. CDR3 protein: CASSVARQGANNEQFF. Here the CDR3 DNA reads TGTGCCAGCAGCGTAGCTAGGCAGGGGGCGAACAATGAGCAGTTCTTC.

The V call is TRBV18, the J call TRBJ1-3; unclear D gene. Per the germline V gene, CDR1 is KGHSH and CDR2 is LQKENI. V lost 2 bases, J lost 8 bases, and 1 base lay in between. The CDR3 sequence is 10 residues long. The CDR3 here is CASSPDTIYF. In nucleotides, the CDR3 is TGTGCCAGCTCACCAGACACCATATATTTT. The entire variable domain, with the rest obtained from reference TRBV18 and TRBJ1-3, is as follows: NAGVMQNPRHLVRRRGQEARLRCSPMKGHSHVYWYRQLPEEGLKFMVYLQKENIIDESGMPKERFSAEFPKEGPSILRIQQVVRGDSAAYFCASSPDTIYFGEGSWLTVV.

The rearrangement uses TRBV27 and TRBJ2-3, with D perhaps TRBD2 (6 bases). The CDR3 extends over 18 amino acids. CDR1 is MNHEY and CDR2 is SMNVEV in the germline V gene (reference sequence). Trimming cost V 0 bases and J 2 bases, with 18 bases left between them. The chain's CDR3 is CASSLSGGAGRVTDTQYF. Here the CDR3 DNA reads TGTGCCAGCAGTTTATCGGGCGGGGCGGGGCGGGTCACAGATACGCAGTATTTT.

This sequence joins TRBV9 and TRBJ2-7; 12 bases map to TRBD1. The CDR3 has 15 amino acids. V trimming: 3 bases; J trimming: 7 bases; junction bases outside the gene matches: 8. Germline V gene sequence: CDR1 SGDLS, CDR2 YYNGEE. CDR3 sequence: CASSAGTGGLGEQYF. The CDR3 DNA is TGTGCCAGCAGCGCAGGGACAGGGGGCCTCGGGGAGCAGTACTTC.

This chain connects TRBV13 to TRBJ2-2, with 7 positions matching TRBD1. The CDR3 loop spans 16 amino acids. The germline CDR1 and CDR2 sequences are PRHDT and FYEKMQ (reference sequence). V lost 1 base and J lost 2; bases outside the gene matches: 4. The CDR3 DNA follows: TGTGCCAGCAGCTTAGAAGGGACAGCTAACACCGGGGAGCTGTTTTTT. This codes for CASSLEGTANTGELFF.

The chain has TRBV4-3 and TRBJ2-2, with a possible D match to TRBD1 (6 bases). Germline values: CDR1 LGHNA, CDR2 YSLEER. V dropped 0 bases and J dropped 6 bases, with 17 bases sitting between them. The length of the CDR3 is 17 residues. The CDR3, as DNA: TGCGCCAGCAGCCAAGATCACTACAGGGAAATGGCCGGGGAGCTGTTTTTT. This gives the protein CASSQDHYREMAGELFF.

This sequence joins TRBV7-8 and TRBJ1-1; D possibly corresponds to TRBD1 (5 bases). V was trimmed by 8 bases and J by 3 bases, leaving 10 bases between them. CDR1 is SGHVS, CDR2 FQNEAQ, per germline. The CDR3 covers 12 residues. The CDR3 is CASARGDTEAFF. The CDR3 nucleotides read TGTGCCAGCGCAAGGGGCGACACTGAAGCTTTCTTT.

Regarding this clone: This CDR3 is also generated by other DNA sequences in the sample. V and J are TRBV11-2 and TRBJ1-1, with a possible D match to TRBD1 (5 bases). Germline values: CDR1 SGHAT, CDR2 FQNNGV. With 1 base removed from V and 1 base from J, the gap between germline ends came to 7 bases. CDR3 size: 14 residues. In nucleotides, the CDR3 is TGTGCCAGCAGCTTAGCTAGGGGGAACACTGAAGCTTTCTTT. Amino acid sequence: CASSLARGNTEAFF.